The 23 T cell receptor beta chains given below trace back to one sample, sequenced in a study of T cells in Graves' hyperthyroidism and ophthalmopathy. RNA transcripts served as the template for amplifying TCR beta CDR3 regions. With the HTBI primer set, the TCR CDR3 went through a first round of RT-PCR. TCRdb reprocessed the multiplex PCR reads via MiXCR and lists one record per CDR3 protein. Of around 300,000 distinct CDR3 sequences listed, around a quarter were seen once; the top ten hold 25% to 30%. Sequencing was carried out using blood. These receptor sequences come from a man aged 35-49 years with Graves' hyperthyroidism that later progressed to Graves' ophthalmopathy.

This rearrangement joins TRBV7-6 to TRBJ2-7, with D uncertain. Germline-derived CDR1 and CDR2 are SGHVS and FNYEAQ. The CDR3 sequence is 14 residues long. V was shortened by 2 bases and J by 6 bases, with 14 bases between the two germline ends. In nucleotides, the CDR3 is TGTGCCAGCAGCTTACGGGCAGCCAGAGGCGAGCAGTACTTC. Amino acid sequence: CASSLRAARGEQYF.

This clonotype has at least ten counts. The chain joins TRBV19 to TRBJ1-5; D is perhaps TRBD1 (5 bases). Germline loops: CDR1 LNHDA, CDR2 SQIVND (reference sequence). Trimming left V 4 bases short and J 4 bases short, with 11 bases between. The CDR3 is 14 amino acids. CDR3 protein: CASSTPTENQPQHF. DNA of the CDR3: TGTGCCAGTAGTACCCCGACAGAGAATCAGCCCCAGCATTTT.

Ten or more counts support this clonotype. It is likely a read error, because the conserved phenylalanine at the end of the CDR3 is missing. Because the CDR3's place on the DNA is in doubt, the DNA is left out and the CDR3 is given as listed by TCRdb. The chain links TRBV12-3 or TRBV12-4 to TRBJ1-2; the DNA was not compared with TRBD1, the D call given in the table. The CDR3 is 12 residues long, ends included. CDR3 protein: CASRYTGGNLRL.

The chain has TRBV18 and TRBJ2-5; 7 bases align to TRBD1. Germline CDR1 reads KGHSH; CDR2 reads LQKENI. The CDR3 spans 13 residues. J lost 5 bases, V lost 3 bases, and 3 bases had no gene match. The CDR3 DNA is TGTGCCAGCTCACCCGGGACAGCGGAGACCCAGTACTTC. Its protein product is CASSPGTAETQYF.

This clonotype was detected ten times or more. V is TRBV27 and J is TRBJ1-1; the match to TRBD1 covers 8 bases. CDR3 size: 14 residues. V shed 8 bases, J shed 1 base, and the junction held 6 bases outside the gene matches. The germline V gene encodes CDR1 MNHEY and CDR2 SMNVEV (reference sequence). This CDR3 is CASFIGQGNTEAFF. DNA of the CDR3: TGTGCCAGCTTTATTGGACAGGGGAACACTGAAGCTTTCTTT.

This clonotype was detected many times. The chain is built from TRBV29-1 and TRBJ2-2; 7 bases line up with TRBD1. V trimming: 6 bases; J trimming: 8 bases; junction bases outside the gene matches: 12. CDR3 length: 14 residues. From germline, CDR1 is SQVTM and CDR2 ANQGSEA. Here the CDR3 DNA reads TGCAGCGTGAGAAAAGGGACAGAGAGAGGGGAGCTGTTTTTT. Its protein is CSVRKGTERGELFF.

This clonotype showed up many times. V gene TRBV28 combines with J gene TRBJ2-2; D is uncertain. Germline V CDR1 and CDR2: MDHEN, SYDVKM. The CDR3 spans 12 residues. The ends were cut back, 8 bases at V and 6 bases at J, with 10 bases in the middle. CDR3 residues: CASGPWAGELFF. CDR3 DNA: TGTGCCAGCGGGCCCTGGGCCGGGGAGCTGTTTTTT.

This clonotype has a count of ten or more. The V and J genes are TRBV11-1 and TRBJ1-1, with 8 bases identical to TRBD1. Germline V gene data show CDR1 as SGHAT and CDR2 as FQDESV (reference sequence). V lost 4 bases and J lost 0; bases outside the gene matches: 4. The CDR3 is made up of 15 amino acids. The CDR3 loop reads CASSSSTGVNTEAFF. CDR3 DNA sequence: TGTGCCAGCAGCTCATCGACAGGGGTGAACACTGAAGCTTTCTTT. The full variable domain, its missing parts supplied by reference TRBV11-1 and TRBJ1-1, is EAEVAQSPRYKITEKSQAVAFWCDPISGHATLYWYRQILGQGPELLVQFQDESVVDDSQLPKDRFSAERLKGVDSTLKIQPAELGDSAMYLCASSSSTGVNTEAFFGQGTRLTVV.

This chain connects TRBV4-2 to TRBJ1-5; 11 bases are a match to TRBD1. The CDR3 has 17 amino acids. Germline V gives CDR1 LGHNA, CDR2 YNFKEQ. Unmatched junction bases numbered 6, after V lost 0 bases and J lost 5 bases. The CDR3 DNA sequence: TGTGCCAGCAGCCAAGATGAAGGGACAGGGGGTTATCAGCCCCAGCATTTT. Residues: CASSQDEGTGGYQPQHF.

The chain carries TRBV27 and TRBJ2-7; the D gene could be TRBD1 or TRBD2 (6 bases each). The germline gives CDR1 MNHEY, CDR2 SMNVEV (reference sequence). The CDR3 extends over 14 amino acids. Trimming removed 7 bases from V and 2 bases from J, with 15 bases in between. The DNA of the CDR3 is TGTGCCAGCATAGGGGGAGGAAGGCCCTACGAGCAGTACTTC. It encodes CASIGGGRPYEQYF.

This clonotype was seen many times. The rearrangement uses TRBV19 and TRBJ1-2, with D possibly matching TRBD1 (5 bases). This CDR3 has 15 amino acids. V shed 5 bases and J shed 4 bases, with 17 bases lying between them. Germline loops: CDR1 LNHDA, CDR2 SQIVND (reference sequence). The CDR3: CASSLSGGAGYGYTF. DNA of the CDR3: TGTGCCAGTAGTTTATCCGGGGGTGCCGGCTATGGCTACACCTTC.

This clonotype was counted at least ten times. The gene calls are TRBV11-2 and TRBJ2-1, with 13 bases identical to TRBD2. The CDR3 loop spans 17 amino acids. Trimming cost V 1 base and J 9 bases; bases outside gene matches: 9. Germline CDR1 and CDR2: SGHAT and FQNNGV. CDR3 bases: TGTGCCAGCAGCTTAGGAGCCGGGACTAGCGGGGTGGGTGAGCAGTTCTTC. This gives the protein CASSLGAGTSGVGEQFF.

This clonotype has a count of ten or more. This chain joins TRBV24-1 and TRBJ2-5; unclear D gene. This CDR3 spans 13 amino acids. Germline values: CDR1 KGHDR, CDR2 SFDVKD. Trimming pared 10 bases from V and 2 bases from J, leaving 13 bases between. DNA of the CDR3: TGTGCCACGGCCGGGCCCCAGCAAGAGACCCAGTACTTC. This translates into CATAGPQQETQYF.

This clonotype was observed at least ten times. CDR3 in DNA: TGTGCCAGCAGTGAATCCCAGGGTAGGGAGACCCAGTACTTC. This translates into CASSESQGRETQYF. The rearrangement links TRBV6-1 to TRBJ2-5; maybe TRBD1 (5 bases). Trimming took off 2 bases at V and 5 bases at J, with 12 bases between the two ends. The CDR3 runs 14 residues. Germline CDR1 reads MNHNS; CDR2 reads SASEGT.

V is TRBV7-3 and J is TRBJ2-7; 7 nucleotides agree with TRBD2. Germline-derived CDR1 and CDR2 are SGHTA and FQGTGA. Unmatched junction bases numbered 5, after V lost 2 bases and J lost 7 bases. The CDR3 has 13 amino acids. The CDR3 DNA is TGTGCCAGCAGCTTAGCGGGAGTGGGGGAGCAGTACTTC. Encoded protein: CASSLAGVGEQYF.

The J gene is TRBJ2-7, the V gene TRBV28; no firm D call. The germline CDR1 and CDR2 sequences are MDHEN and SYDVKM. Deletions cut 7 bases from V and 1 base from J, with 8 bases between. The CDR3 is 12 amino acids. CDR3 coding DNA: TGTGCCAGCACCTACTCGTCCTACGAGCAGTACTTC. Its translation: CASTYSSYEQYF.

This clonotype was recorded at least ten times. The V call is TRBV29-1, the J call TRBJ1-2; 7 bases are a match to TRBD1. V shed 4 bases, J shed 4 bases, and the junction held 15 bases outside the gene matches. The CDR3 covers 16 residues. Germline loops: CDR1 SQVTM, CDR2 ANQGSEA. The CDR3 reads CSVGGQSLSEGYGYTF. The CDR3 bases are TGCAGCGTTGGGGGACAGTCCCTCTCCGAAGGCTATGGCTACACCTTC.

This clonotype was detected ten times or more. The chain has TRBV6-5 and TRBJ2-2; 9 bases are a match to TRBD1. Germline V gene data show CDR1 as MNHEY and CDR2 as SVGAGI. Trimming removed 0 bases from V and 8 bases from J; junction bases left unmatched: 4. The CDR3 covers 15 residues. CDR3 loop: CASSYSGQGGGELFF. The DNA of the CDR3 is TGTGCCAGCAGTTACTCGGGACAGGGTGGTGGGGAGCTGTTTTTT.

This clonotype was recorded at least ten times. This chain uses TRBV20-1 with TRBJ2-5, with D hard to call. Trimming took off 6 bases at V and 2 bases at J, with 16 bases between the two ends. CDR3 length equals 14 residues. Germline CDR1 and CDR2: DFQATT and SNEGSKA (reference sequence). CDR3 amino acids: CSASPVGWQETQYF. The CDR3 nucleotides read TGCAGTGCGTCTCCGGTGGGTTGGCAAGAGACCCAGTACTTC.

This clonotype was detected ten times or more. The V and J genes are TRBV6-5 and TRBJ2-7; D gene unclear. V dropped 2 bases and J dropped 0 bases, with 11 bases sitting between them. In germline, CDR1 is MNHEY, CDR2 SVGAGI. The CDR3 contains 15 residues. DNA of the CDR3: TGTGCCAGCAGTTACACTGGCCTCAGCTCCTACGAGCAGTACTTC. It encodes CASSYTGLSSYEQYF.

J is TRBJ1-1 and V is TRBV28; 7 nucleotides align to TRBD1. V lost 6 bases and J lost 0; bases outside the gene matches: 13. The germline gives CDR1 MDHEN, CDR2 SYDVKM. The length of the CDR3 is 17 residues. CDR3: CASRFEDRRALNTEAFF. CDR3 nucleotide sequence: TGTGCCAGCAGGTTTGAGGACAGGCGGGCTCTGAACACTGAAGCTTTCTTT.

This clonotype was observed at least ten times. The rearrangement links TRBV6-5 to TRBJ1-1; tentatively, D is TRBD1 (6 bases). V shed 1 base and J shed 1 base, with 7 bases lying between them. The CDR3 spans 14 residues. Germline CDR1 reads MNHEY; CDR2 reads SVGAGI. The CDR3 nucleotides are TGTGCCAGCAGTTACTTGGACAGGAACACTGAAGCTTTCTTT. Translation: CASSYLDRNTEAFF.

The gene calls are TRBV28 and TRBJ2-2; D possibly corresponds to TRBD1 (5 bases). The germline CDR1 and CDR2 sequences are MDHEN and SYDVKM. CDR3 size: 13 residues. Trimming took 4 bases from V and 4 from J, leaving 7 bases between them. CDR3 in amino acids: CASSSRATGELFF. The CDR3 nucleotides are TGTGCCAGCAGTTCCAGGGCCACCGGGGAGCTGTTTTTT.